The entry that follows covers one T cell receptor beta chain sequence. Its target is not known. This sample was taken from a study of blood T cells in healthy people across ages. Primed by a sample-barcoded 5' primer and a J-beta primer mix, a second PCR proceeded for roughly 6 to 12 cycles. Every cDNA molecule bore a tag from a template-switch adaptor containing 12 random nucleotides. One entry per CDR3 protein results from TCRdb running MiXCR on the 5' RACE reads. This table has some 700,000 distinct CDR3 sequences, about a fifth appearing once. General study results and limits: Long-lived and aged donors differed, with more naive CD4+ cells and higher diversity in the long-lived. Per-million-T-cell TCR beta diversity fell roughly linearly with age. The lack of PBMC sorting stopped any conclusive naive versus antigen-experienced comparison.

The length of the CDR3 is 15 residues. The V gene lost 1 base and the J gene lost 4 bases, with 11 bases spanning the gap. CDR1 is SGHDN and CDR2 is FVKESK in the germline V gene. The TCR originated in a man between 65 and 85 years old in good health. What was sequenced was blood. The genes are TRBV14 and TRBJ2-1; D is possibly TRBD1 (5 bases). This CDR3 reads CASSQGSGRYNEQFF. The CDR3 nucleotides read TGTGCCAGCAGCCAAGGGTCAGGGCGGTACAATGAGCAGTTCTTC.